These 29 T cell receptor beta chains originate from one sample sequenced in a study of low-dose radiotherapy and immunotherapy resistance in tumors. First-strand cDNA relied on TRAV- and TRBV-specific primers spanning alpha and beta chains. The TCRs were subjected to amplification over around 18 PCR cycles employing a constant-region primer in conjunction with a V-primer adapter. From the reads, TCRdb called clonotypes with MiXCR, one entry per CDR3 protein. This repertoire shows 64,000 or so distinct CDR3 sequences, 26% found once; its top ten account for 6.6%. Time point given: before trial treatment. Sequencing was performed on PBMCs, taken before treatment. These receptors originate from a male donor with rectosigmoid adenocarcinoma.

The table lists this clonotype with many counts. The chain links TRBV4-2 to TRBJ2-7; 8 bases line up with TRBD2. The CDR3 covers 17 residues. CDR1 is LGHNA, CDR2 YNFKEQ, per germline. Trimming took 0 bases from V and 2 from J; bases not matched to a gene: 9. This chain's CDR3 is CASSQDSGSGGPYEQYF. For the CDR3, the DNA is TGTGCCAGCAGCCAAGATTCAGGATCGGGGGGGCCCTACGAGCAGTACTTC.

This clonotype was detected only a few times. The CDR3 coding sequence is TGTGCCAGCAGTTTAGGGAGACCTAGATTGTGGTCACCCCTCCACTTT. It translates to CASSLGRPRLWSPLHF. This rearrangement joins TRBV12-3 or TRBV12-4 to TRBJ1-6; D is unresolved. V was clipped by 1 base and J by 10 bases, with 17 bases between them. This CDR3 region has 16 residues.

The chain combines TRBV29-1 with TRBJ2-5; TRBD2 matches at 8 bases. The germline gives CDR1 SQVTM, CDR2 ANQGSEA. The CDR3 loop spans 17 amino acids. V shed 2 bases and J 2 bases; nucleotides not matched to a gene: 13. CDR3 DNA: TGCAGCGTTGAATGGGGGCTGCCTAGCGGGCCTCAAGAGACCCAGTACTTC. Its protein product is CSVEWGLPSGPQETQYF.

This chain connects TRBV5-1 to TRBJ2-3; D is perhaps TRBD2 (5 bases). Germline V gene data show CDR1 as SGHRS and CDR2 as YFSETQ. V was clipped by 4 bases and J by 6 bases, with 18 bases between them. This CDR3 contains 15 residues. The CDR3 sequence is CASSPGMQNRDTQYF. In nucleotides, the CDR3 is TGCGCCAGCAGCCCCGGGATGCAGAATCGCGATACGCAGTATTTT.

This chain connects TRBV3-1 to TRBJ2-5, with D maybe TRBD2 (5 bases). This CDR3 spans 17 amino acids. Germline V gene lookup returns CDR1 LGHDT and CDR2 YNNKEL (reference sequence). Trimming pared 1 base from V and 4 bases from J, leaving 19 bases between. The CDR3 region is CASSQGLSGVQGETQYF. In nucleotides, the CDR3 is TGTGCCAGCAGCCAAGGACTAAGCGGAGTCCAAGGAGAGACCCAGTACTTC.

This clonotype was counted a few times. CDR3 sequence: CASSVRYGVGVGVETQYF. The CDR3 nucleotides read TGTGCCAGCAGTGTTCGATATGGGGTGGGAGTCGGGGTGGAGACCCAGTACTTC. The chain couples TRBV28 to TRBJ2-5, with TRBD2 as a possible D gene (5 bases). Between the trimmed V and J ends, which lost 5 bases and 5 bases, there was a span of 27 bases. Germline assignment: CDR1 MDHEN and CDR2 SYDVKM. CDR3 length: 18 amino acids. The full variable domain, its missing parts supplied by reference TRBV28 and TRBJ2-5, is DVKVTQSSRYLVKRTGEKVFLECVQDMDHENMFWYRQDPGLGLRLIYFSYDVKMKEKGDIPEGYSVSREKKERFSLILESASTNQTSMYLCASSVRYGVGVGVETQYFGPGTRLLVL.

Note on this clonotype: A much larger clone differs by one base, so this may be a read error. The chain links TRBV27 to TRBJ2-7; a weak D match, TRBD1 (6 bases). CDR1 MNHEY and CDR2 SMNVEV come from the germline V gene (reference sequence). CDR3 length equals 15 residues. CDR3 DNA: TGTGCCAGCTGTTTATACCTGGGGGCGCGACACGAGCAGTACTTC. Its protein is CASCLYLGARHEQYF.

Regarding this clonotype: The conserved phenylalanine or tryptophan normally closing the CDR3 is absent here, so this likely arose from a read error. The DNA is left out, because the CDR3 cannot be placed on it with certainty; the CDR3 is given as TCRdb lists it. CDR3 in amino acids: CASSLGGI. This chain connects TRBV28 to TRBJ2-5; no check of the table's D call, TRBD1, against the DNA was made. The CDR3 region is 8 residues in length, termini included. Germline CDR1 reads MDHEN; CDR2 reads SYDVKM.

This clonotype was seen more than once but under ten times. A far larger clone differs by one base, so this is likely a read error. V is TRBV5-1 and J is TRBJ2-7; tentatively, D is TRBD1 or TRBD2 (5 bases each). The CDR3 is made up of 14 amino acids. The V end was cut by 5 bases, the J end by 7 bases, with 19 bases between. CDR1 and CDR2 from the germline V gene are SGHRS and YFSETQ. CDR3 in amino acids: CASREVAGSNEQYF. CDR3 sequence (DNA): TGCGCCAGCAGGGAGGTGGCAGGGTCGAATGAGCAGTACTTC.

Ten or more counts support this clonotype. The chain carries TRBV27 and TRBJ2-3; TRBD2 matches at 8 bases. The CDR3 spans 16 residues. Trimming removed 4 bases from V and 5 bases from J; junction bases left unmatched: 11. Germline CDR1 and CDR2: MNHEY and SMNVEV (reference sequence). The CDR3 region has the DNA TGTGCCAGCAGTTCTCTCCGCCAGCGGGAGATAGATACGCAGTATTTT. Translating it yields CASSSLRQREIDTQYF.

This clonotype showed up many times. The chain combines TRBV28 with TRBJ1-6; 9 bases agree with TRBD1. Germline trimming cut 5 bases from V and 9 bases from J; bases unmatched to any gene: 8. The CDR3 consists of 15 residues. CDR1 is MDHEN, CDR2 SYDVKM, per germline. The CDR3 protein is CASSRLTGGVSPLHF. As DNA, the CDR3 is TGTGCCAGCAGTCGTCTAACAGGGGGCGTTTCACCCCTCCACTTT.

This clonotype was recorded many times. The chain has TRBV20-1 and TRBJ2-3, with 14 bases that match TRBD2. After removal of 6 bases from V and 4 bases from J, the junction contained 9 bases not matched to a gene. The CDR3 extends over 16 amino acids. In germline, CDR1 is DFQATT, CDR2 SNEGSKA (reference sequence). CDR3 nucleotide sequence: TGCAGTGCCTTCGGACTAGCGGGAGGTCCTTCAGATACGCAGTATTTT. Translation gives CSAFGLAGGPSDTQYF.

CDR3 in DNA: TGTGCCAGCAGCCGCGACGGGGCGCACGAGCAGTTCTTC. Amino acid sequence: CASSRDGAHEQFF. J is TRBJ2-1 and V is TRBV3-1; D is perhaps TRBD1 or TRBD2 (5 bases each). Germline loops: CDR1 LGHDT, CDR2 YNNKEL (reference sequence). The ends were cut back, 4 bases at V and 10 bases at J, with 14 bases in the middle. CDR3 length equals 13 residues.

This clonotype showed up many times. The chain recombines TRBV10-3 with TRBJ2-1, with D perhaps matching TRBD1 or TRBD2 (5 bases each). Trimming removed 2 bases at V and 5 bases at J, with 13 bases between. CDR3 length: 15 residues. Looked up from germline, CDR1 is ENHRY and CDR2 is SYGVKD. CDR3 region: CAISETRTPNNEQFF. CDR3 nucleotide sequence: TGTGCCATCAGTGAGACTAGGACACCGAACAATGAGCAGTTCTTC.

Concerning this clonotype itself: With only one base between it and a far larger clone, this is likely a read error. The V gene is TRBV4-2, the J gene TRBJ2-3; D is unresolved. This CDR3 is 14 amino acids long. CDR1 LGHNA and CDR2 YNFKEQ come from the germline V gene. The CDR3 sequence is CASSSLLSTDTQFF. CDR3 coding DNA: TGTGCCAGCAGCTCATTACTAAGCACAGATACGCAGTTTTTT.

This rearrangement joins TRBV4-3 to TRBJ1-4; a possible D gene is TRBD1 (5 bases). V was trimmed by 1 base and J by 3 bases, leaving 9 bases between them. CDR3 length equals 15 residues. Per the germline V gene, CDR1 is LGHNA and CDR2 is YSLEER. CDR3 nucleotides: TGCGCCAGCAGCCAAGGCGGGGGAGCTAATGAAAAACTGTTTTTT. It specifies CASSQGGGANEKLFF.

This clonotype was recorded at least ten times. V and J are TRBV3-1 and TRBJ2-7; possible D gene TRBD2, 6 bases. Germline CDR1 is LGHDT and CDR2 is YNNKEL (reference sequence). This CDR3 has 15 residues. Trimming shortened V by 1 base and J by 3 bases, and 13 bases separated the two germline ends. The CDR3 loop reads CASSQGGDLIYEQYF. CDR3 nucleotide sequence: TGTGCCAGCAGCCAAGGTGGGGACTTAATCTACGAGCAGTACTTC.

This clonotype was seen repeatedly, ten times or more. The J gene is TRBJ1-4, the V gene TRBV18; D unresolved. V was shortened by 5 bases and J by 17 bases, with 21 bases between the two germline ends. CDR1 KGHSH and CDR2 LQKENI come from the germline V gene. CDR3 length: 13 residues. CDR3 sequence: CASSSSGDVGNFF. The CDR3 DNA follows: TGTGCCAGCTCATCCAGCGGTGATGTCGGGAATTTTTTT.

This clonotype was picked up many times. The rearrangement uses TRBV30 and TRBJ2-3, with 10 bases aligning to TRBD2. With V trimmed by 6 bases and J by 0 bases, 6 bases remained unmatched. Germline V gene lookup returns CDR1 GTSNPN and CDR2 SVGIG (reference sequence). The CDR3 loop spans 15 amino acids. The CDR3 bases are TGTGCCTGCAAGGGACTAGCGACTAGCACAGATACGCAGTATTTT. It encodes CACKGLATSTDTQYF.

V and J are TRBV7-1 and TRBJ2-1, with TRBD2 matching over 14 bases. TRBV7-1 falls under the ORF class, with uncertain function. The CDR3 is 17 amino acids. The trim removed 6 bases at V and 4 bases at J, leaving 8 bases unmatched. The CDR3 protein is CASRSTSGRAFYNEQFF. The CDR3 DNA reads as TGTGCCAGCAGATCGACTAGCGGGAGGGCTTTTTACAATGAGCAGTTCTTC.

This clonotype was seen ten or more times. This rearrangement joins TRBV28 to TRBJ2-7; 9 bases fit TRBD1. This CDR3 has 14 amino acids. Germline V CDR1 and CDR2: MDHEN, SYDVKM. The junction had 5 bases not matched to a gene; V was cut back by 6 bases and J by 2 bases. In nucleotides, the CDR3 is TGTGCCAGCAGGTTAAGACAGGGGGCCTACGAGCAGTACTTC. Amino acids: CASRLRQGAYEQYF.

This clonotype was counted at least ten times. This chain connects TRBV7-9 to TRBJ2-4; 10 nucleotides line up with TRBD1. Losses at the gene ends were 3 bases for V and 7 bases for J; bases not matched to a gene: 3. The CDR3 length is 14 residues. CDR1 and CDR2 (germline): SEHNR, FQNEAQ (reference sequence). The DNA of the CDR3 is TGTGCCAGCAGCTTCGGACAGGGGGTGAACATTCAGTACTTC. Protein product: CASSFGQGVNIQYF.

This clonotype was seen only a few times. The V gene is TRBV4-1, the J gene TRBJ2-5, with D perhaps assigned TRBD1 or TRBD2 (6 bases each). V gave up 3 bases and J gave up 1 base, with 9 bases separating them. Germline loops: CDR1 MGHRA, CDR2 YSYEKL. The CDR3 has 14 amino acids. CDR3 residues: CASSQWGAQETQYF. Here the CDR3 DNA reads TGCGCCAGCAGCCAGTGGGGGGCCCAAGAGACCCAGTACTTC.

This clonotype has only one observation. Just one base apart from a much larger clone, this may be a read error. This chain links TRBV5-5 with TRBJ1-3; D possibly corresponds to TRBD1 (5 bases). The CDR3 consists of 14 residues. In germline, CDR1 is SGHKS, CDR2 YYEKEE (reference sequence). CDR3 coding DNA: TGTGCCAGCAGCGGGGGACTGTTGGGAAACATCATATATTTT. Translating gives CASSGGLLGNIIYF.

This clonotype has ten or more counts. The chain carries TRBV12-3 or TRBV12-4 and TRBJ2-7; 8 nucleotides match TRBD1. J was trimmed by 4 bases and V by 1 base; bases with no gene match: 6. This CDR3 spans 15 amino acids. The CDR3 DNA reads as TGTGCCAGCAGTTTAGACCGGACAGGGAGGTACGAGCAGTACTTC. Its translation is CASSLDRTGRYEQYF.

This clonotype was detected once. A far larger clone is just one base off, so this is likely a read error. The chain joins TRBV6-2 or TRBV6-3 to TRBJ2-5, with D perhaps given as TRBD1 or TRBD2 (5 bases each). V gave up 0 bases and J gave up 9 bases, with 23 bases separating them. Germline V gene sequence: CDR1 MNHEY, CDR2 SVGEGT. The CDR3 spans 17 residues. The CDR3 DNA is TGTGCCAGCAGTTACTCGCCTACCGCAGGGTTAGGGGAGTCCCAGTACTTC. Its protein product is CASSYSPTAGLGESQYF.

To note about this clonotype: Being one base from a much bigger clone, this may be a read error. This chain links TRBV5-3 with TRBJ2-7; 7 bases map to TRBD2. TRBV5-3 belongs to the ORF category, with a function that is uncertain. The V segment lost 8 bases and the J segment 3 bases; nucleotides outside the gene matches: 14. The CDR3 consists of 15 residues. CDR3 in amino acids: CASRPQSGMNYEQYF. The DNA for the CDR3 is TGTGCCAGCAGGCCACAAAGCGGGATGAACTACGAGCAGTACTTC.

As to this clonotype: This probably arose from a read error, given a far larger clone one base away. The chain uses TRBV28 and TRBJ2-1; the D is unclear. The V end was cut by 10 bases, the J end by 10 bases, with 14 bases between. Germline CDR1 reads MDHEN; CDR2 reads SYDVKM. The CDR3 runs to 11 residues. The CDR3 nucleotides read TGTGCCACCACAGATACCTACGAGCAGTTCTTC. It encodes CATTDTYEQFF.

This clonotype has just a few counts. This probably arose from a read error, given a far larger clone one base away. The V gene is TRBV7-2, the J gene TRBJ2-1; D perhaps matches TRBD1 (6 bases). Trimming left V 5 bases short and J 10 bases short, with 12 bases between. The CDR3 is 12 residues long. Germline CDR1 SGHTA, CDR2 FQGNSA. CDR3 bases: TGTGCCAGCAGCCTAGGGGGATACGAGCAGTTCTTC. Amino acids: CASSLGGYEQFF.